The rows below give T cell receptor beta chains drawn from one sample of a study of cytomegalovirus exposure and HLA in healthy donors. Assay used: immunoSEQ multiplex PCR; TCRdb lists only in-frame clones, some missing. The sample consists of about 130,000 clones, around 74% of them appearing once. Sequenced input: PBMCs. These TCRs come from a man in his late teens or twenties in good health and CMV-seropositive. CDR3s include the opening cysteine and the closing phenylalanine or tryptophan. D genes are given only for firm matches. Clone size is not always given. Where it is, it says once, few, many or a class for expanded clones.

cdr3_nt | cdr3_aa | d_call | j_call | v_call | clone_size
TGTGCCAGCAGCTTCGGGGGGTTCCAAGAGACCCAGTACTTC | CASSFGGFQETQYF | TRBD2 | TRBJ2-5 | TRBV7-9 | -
TGCGCCAGCAGCTCCGGGACACCACCTAACTATGGCTACACCTTC | CASSSGTPPNYGYTF | - | TRBJ1-2 | TRBV5-1 | -
TGTGCCAGCAGGCCGGGACAGGCATCCTACGAGCAGTACTTC | CASRPGQASYEQYF | TRBD1 | TRBJ2-7 | TRBV5-4 | -
TGTGCCAGCAGTTTAAGGGGCATGGGCAGCTCCTACGAGCAGTACTTC | CASSLRGMGSSYEQYF | - | TRBJ2-7 | TRBV27 | once
TGTGCCAGCAGCAATTCGTGTCTCCAAGGGGACTACGAGCAGTACTTC | CASSNSCLQGDYEQYF | - | TRBJ2-7 | TRBV21-1 | -
TGTGCCAGCAGTTTATCCCCGGCTAGCTCCTACAATGAGCAGTTCTTC | CASSLSPASSYNEQFF | - | TRBJ2-1 | TRBV28 | -
TGTGCCAGCAGCCATTTGGGGGAGGGAATTAATGAAAAACTGTTTTTT | CASSHLGEGINEKLFF | - | TRBJ1-4 | TRBV7-6 | -
TGTGCCAGCAGCTTGCTGGACAGGGGTTTCGGGGAGCTGTTTTTT | CASSLLDRGFGELFF | TRBD1 | TRBJ2-2 | TRBV5-4 | -
TGCGCCAGCAGCCCGCAACTAGCGGGAGGGGCCAAAGGGACCCAGTACTTC | CASSPQLAGGAKGTQYF | TRBD2 | TRBJ2-5 | TRBV5-1 | -
TGTGCCAGCAGTTCCACAGGGTGGGGGGAGCTGTTTTTT | CASSSTGWGELFF | - | TRBJ2-2 | TRBV6-6 | -
TGTGCCAGCAGTTTATGGGCTAGCGGGAGGTTTTCCTACAATGAGCAGTTCTTC | CASSLWASGRFSYNEQFF | TRBD2 | TRBJ2-1 | TRBV27 | once
TGTGCCATCAGTGCCCCCTTGGCGGGCACCTACAATGAGCAGTTCTTC | CAISAPLAGTYNEQFF | - | TRBJ2-1 | TRBV10-3 | -
TGCGCCAGCAGCCGTTCGGACAGGGGTACCTACGAGCAGTACTTC | CASSRSDRGTYEQYF | TRBD1 | TRBJ2-7 | TRBV4-1 | -
TGTGCCAGCAGCGGGAGTGGTTACGAGCAGTACTTC | CASSGSGYEQYF | - | TRBJ2-7 | TRBV2 | -
TGTGCCAGCAGTTATCGGCTAGCCAGAGGCCCAGATACGCAGTATTTT | CASSYRLARGPDTQYF | - | TRBJ2-3 | TRBV6-5 | -
TGTGCCAGCAGTTTAAGGACAGGGGTTGGTATTGAGCAGTTCTTC | CASSLRTGVGIEQFF | TRBD1 | TRBJ2-1 | TRBV28 | -
TGTGCCAGCAGTGAGTACAGTGAGCAGTTCTTC | CASSEYSEQFF | - | TRBJ2-1 | TRBV10-2 | once
TGCGCCAGCAGCTTGGGAGGGAACGCTGAAGCTTTCTTT | CASSLGGNAEAFF | - | TRBJ1-1 | TRBV5-1 | -
TGTGCCAGCAGCCCCCTGGGCGTAGAGACCCAGTACTTC | CASSPLGVETQYF | - | TRBJ2-5 | TRBV7-2 | -
TGTGCCAGCAGCTTAATATTGTCAGGGGCCTACAATGAGCAGTTCTTC | CASSLILSGAYNEQFF | - | TRBJ2-1 | TRBV7-6 | -
TGTGCCAGCAGTTACCCGGGAAATAACCAAGAGACCCAGTACTTC | CASSYPGNNQETQYF | - | TRBJ2-5 | TRBV6-5 | -
TGTGCCAGCAGTACACAACGACAGGATACTGAAGCTTTCTTT | CASSTQRQDTEAFF | - | TRBJ1-1 | TRBV6-1 | -
TGTGCCAGCAGCCGACCAACAGGGTCCCTGGGTTCACCCCTCCACTTT | CASSRPTGSLGSPLHF | - | TRBJ1-6 | TRBV5-5 | -
TGTGCCATCAGTCCGGGGGGCGGAAACCAAGAGACCCAGTACTTC | CAISPGGGNQETQYF | - | TRBJ2-5 | TRBV10-3 | -
TGTGCCAGCAGTCACCAGGGACAGGGCTCTGGAAACACCATATATTTT | CASSHQGQGSGNTIYF | TRBD1 | TRBJ1-3 | TRBV6-6 | once
TGTGCCAGCAGTGGAGGGCAGCTTAATAATTCACCCCTCCACTTT | CASSGGQLNNSPLHF | - | TRBJ1-6 | TRBV2 | -
TGTGCCAGCAGCCCTGGGGCGGGGGATACGCAGTATTTT | CASSPGAGDTQYF | - | TRBJ2-3 | TRBV14 | -
TGTGCCAGCAGCTTAGCCCTAGCGGGAGGCTCGATTGGGGATACGCAGTATTTT | CASSLALAGGSIGDTQYF | TRBD2 | TRBJ2-3 | TRBV7-8 | -
TGCGCCAGCAGCTTATATAGCGGGGAGGAGACCCAGTACTTC | CASSLYSGEETQYF | TRBD2 | TRBJ2-5 | TRBV5-1 | -
TGTGCCAGCAGTCCACGGACTAGTCGGGCCGGGGAGCTGTTTTTT | CASSPRTSRAGELFF | TRBD2 | TRBJ2-2 | TRBV6-5 | few
TGTGCCAGCAGCCAGGGGGCCTACGAGCAGTACTTC | CASSQGAYEQYF | TRBD1 | TRBJ2-7 | TRBV11-2 | -
TGTGCCAGCGGCCCGGGACAGCGAATGGTCGGCTACACCTTC | CASGPGQRMVGYTF | TRBD1 | TRBJ1-2 | TRBV27 | -
TGCGCCAGCAGCCAAGATCCGGGGTTTCAGGACACAGATACGCAGTATTTT | CASSQDPGFQDTDTQYF | - | TRBJ2-3 | TRBV4-3 | -
TGTGCCAGCAGTCTACCAGGGGGGCCCCAGCATTTT | CASSLPGGPQHF | TRBD1 | TRBJ1-5 | TRBV28 | -
TGTGCCAGCAGCCCGGTAGACAGGGGAGCTTTCTTT | CASSPVDRGAFF | TRBD1 | TRBJ1-1 | TRBV7-2 | -
TGTGCCAGCAGCCAAGCGCAGGGAAACTATGGCTACACCTTC | CASSQAQGNYGYTF | - | TRBJ1-2 | TRBV4-2 | few
TGTGCCAGCAGCGGGGGGACAGGCTCGTACGAGCAGTACTTC | CASSGGTGSYEQYF | TRBD1 | TRBJ2-7 | TRBV5-4 | once
TGTGCCAGCAGCGTCATTTCGAACACTGAAGCTTTCTTT | CASSVISNTEAFF | - | TRBJ1-1 | TRBV11-1 | few
TGTGCCAGCAGCCCTGAACAGGTAACCCACGAGCAGTACTTC | CASSPEQVTHEQYF | - | TRBJ2-7 | TRBV2 | few
TGTGCCAGCAGCGTAGCGGCCATGGAGCAGCCCCAGCATTTT | CASSVAAMEQPQHF | - | TRBJ1-5 | TRBV9 | -
TGTGCCAGCAGCTTGGACGTGAGCGGCGGCTACAATGAGCAGTTCTTC | CASSLDVSGGYNEQFF | - | TRBJ2-1 | TRBV5-4 | few
TGTGCCAGCAGCCCTACCTCAGGACAGGGAGGGGCTTTCTTT | CASSPTSGQGGAFF | TRBD1 | TRBJ1-1 | TRBV28 | -
TGTGCAAGTCGCTTAGGGGGAGGACCCCTCCACTTT | CASRLGGGPLHF | - | TRBJ1-6 | TRBV12-2 | few
TGTGCCAGCAGCTTCGGAGGAGGGGATCAGCCCCAGCATTTT | CASSFGGGDQPQHF | - | TRBJ1-5 | TRBV7-8 | -
TGTGCCAGCAGCGTATCGGGACTCCCAAAAGAGACCCAGTACTTC | CASSVSGLPKETQYF | - | TRBJ2-5 | TRBV9 | -